These 27 T cell receptor beta chains came from one sample sequenced in a study of blood T cell repertoires in COVID-19. Profiled with immunoSEQ multiplex PCR; TCRdb holds only in-frame clones, not every one. This table has about 250,000 clones, roughly 80% appearing once. The sample was peripheral blood. The source is a man older than 75 with acute or convalescent COVID-19.

The J gene is TRBJ2-7, the V gene TRBV18, with a possible D match to TRBD1 (5 bases). Germline loops: CDR1 KGHSH, CDR2 LQKENI. CDR3 length: 17 residues. Trimming took off 3 bases at V and 6 bases at J, with 24 bases between the two ends. Here the CDR3 DNA reads TGTGCCAGCTCACCGCCTCGCGCAGGGTATGATCCCCCCGAGCAGTACTTC. The encoded protein is CASSPPRAGYDPPEQYF. Combining the CDR3 with reference TRBV18 and TRBJ2-7 gives the whole variable domain NAGVMQNPRHLVRRRGQEARLRCSPMKGHSHVYWYRQLPEEGLKFMVYLQKENIIDESGMPKERFSAEFPKEGPSILRIQQVVRGDSAAYFCASSPPRAGYDPPEQYFGPGTRLTVT.

This chain links TRBV19 with TRBJ2-1; tentatively, D is TRBD1 (5 bases). This CDR3 region has 13 residues. V was shortened by 2 bases and J by 9 bases, with 11 bases between the two germline ends. Germline lookup yields CDR1 LNHDA and CDR2 SQIVND (reference sequence). The CDR3 loop reads CASSIQGIGEQFF. CDR3 in DNA: TGTGCCAGTAGTATACAGGGTATTGGTGAGCAGTTCTTC.

This clone was seen only once. The CDR3 spells CASSQDRGRYGYTF. The DNA of the CDR3 is TGTGCCAGCAGTCAGGACAGGGGACGCTATGGCTACACCTTC. The chain uses TRBV27 and TRBJ1-2; 9 nucleotides line up with TRBD1. Germline assignment: CDR1 MNHEY and CDR2 SMNVEV (reference sequence). The V and J ends lost 5 bases and 4 bases, in that order; junction bases with no gene match: 5. CDR3 length equals 14 residues.

This clone was seen a few times. The genes are TRBV28 and TRBJ1-2; D perhaps matches TRBD1 (5 bases). V lost 5 bases and J 4 bases, leaving 14 bases between the germline ends. Germline V gene data show CDR1 as MDHEN and CDR2 as SYDVKM. The CDR3 runs to 14 residues. CDR3: CASSGTDKLYGYTF. DNA of the CDR3: TGTGCCAGCAGTGGGACTGATAAACTCTATGGCTACACCTTC.

This sequence joins TRBV27 and TRBJ1-1; 9 bases agree with TRBD1. The V segment lost 2 bases and the J segment 4 bases; nucleotides outside the gene matches: 2. Germline CDR1 is MNHEY and CDR2 is SMNVEV (reference sequence). The CDR3 consists of 14 residues. In DNA, the CDR3 is TGTGCCAGCAGTTTAAAGACAGGGGGCACTGAAGCTTTCTTT. This sequence encodes CASSLKTGGTEAFF.

The chain is built from TRBV6-1 and TRBJ1-5; 9 bases line up with TRBD1. Trimming at V came to 3 bases and at J to 6 bases, leaving 6 bases not matched to a gene. The length of the CDR3 is 15 residues. From germline, CDR1 is MNHNS and CDR2 SASEGT. As DNA, the CDR3 is TGTGCCAGCAGTGAGGGGACAGGGTCACCTCAGCCCCAGCATTTT. It specifies CASSEGTGSPQPQHF.

J is TRBJ1-4 and V is TRBV18; 7 positions agree with TRBD1. The CDR3 runs 17 residues. The V gene end was trimmed by 3 bases and the J gene end by 0 bases; junction bases not matched to a gene: 7. The germline V gene encodes CDR1 KGHSH and CDR2 LQKENI. CDR3 region: CASSPGGGGTTNEKLFF. The CDR3 DNA reads TGTGCCAGCTCACCCGGAGGGGGCGGTACAACTAATGAAAAACTGTTTTTT.

The CDR3 DNA sequence: TGCGCCAGCAGCAACGCGGGCTCCAACACTGAAGCTTTCTTT. Translation: CASSNAGSNTEAFF. The chain couples TRBV5-1 to TRBJ1-1; D is unresolved. Trimming removed 4 bases from V and 2 bases from J, with 12 bases in between. Germline CDR1 SGHRS, CDR2 YFSETQ. The CDR3 is made up of 14 amino acids.

The chain carries TRBV5-1 and TRBJ1-6; TRBD1 matches 7 bases. Germline V CDR1 and CDR2: SGHRS, YFSETQ. The CDR3 length is 16 residues. After removal of 2 bases from V and 8 bases from J, the junction contained 10 bases not matched to a gene. CDR3 DNA: TGCGCCAGCAGCTTCGGAAGACAGGGTAGAGATTCACCCCTCCACTTT. Its translation is CASSFGRQGRDSPLHF.

This chain joins TRBV7-2 and TRBJ2-1; tentatively, D is TRBD2 (6 bases). The CDR3 runs to 16 residues. The germline CDR1 and CDR2 sequences are SGHTA and FQGNSA. V lost 1 base, J lost 4 bases, and 14 bases lay in between. In nucleotides, the CDR3 is TGTGCCAGCAGCTTAGTAACCGGGAGCCGTTACAATGAGCAGTTCTTC. Encoded protein: CASSLVTGSRYNEQFF.

The rearrangement links TRBV5-4 to TRBJ2-7; 8 nucleotides align to TRBD2. Germline V gives CDR1 SGHNT, CDR2 YYREEE (reference sequence). V lost 4 bases and J lost 1; bases outside the gene matches: 7. The CDR3 extends over 15 amino acids. DNA for the CDR3: TGTGCCAGCAGCCAGACTGGCGGGAGGTCCTACGAGCAGTACTTC. Translating gives CASSQTGGRSYEQYF.

V and J are TRBV7-9 and TRBJ2-7; 7 bases align to TRBD1. The germline CDR1 and CDR2 sequences are SEHNR and FQNEAQ (reference sequence). The CDR3 spans 15 residues. The V segment lost 5 bases and the J segment 5 bases; nucleotides outside the gene matches: 12. The CDR3 protein is CASSARDSESNEQYF. The DNA of the CDR3 is TGTGCCAGCAGCGCCCGGGACAGCGAATCAAACGAGCAGTACTTC.

The chain combines TRBV23-1 with TRBJ1-4, with no clear D. TRBV23-1 is classed as an ORF, of uncertain function. The V and J ends lost 6 bases and 0 bases respectively, with 11 bases between them. The CDR3 is made up of 15 amino acids. CDR3 sequence reads: CASRVGRSTNEKLFF. The DNA for the CDR3 is TGCGCCAGCAGAGTCGGTCGATCAACTAATGAAAAACTGTTTTTT.

This sequence joins TRBV18 and TRBJ2-3, with TRBD1 identical over 7 bases. The CDR3 is 14 residues long. V was pared by 3 bases and J by 4 bases, with 4 bases of the junction left unmatched. Germline V gene lookup returns CDR1 KGHSH and CDR2 LQKENI. The CDR3 is CASSPGQGADTQYF. As DNA, the CDR3 is TGTGCCAGCTCACCGGGCCAGGGGGCAGATACGCAGTATTTT.

Worth noting for this clone: The same CDR3 arises from other DNA sequences in this sample as well. This chain joins TRBV7-8 and TRBJ2-7, with D tentatively TRBD1 (6 bases). The V and J ends lost 5 bases and 3 bases respectively, with 8 bases between them. This CDR3 contains 12 residues. In germline, CDR1 is SGHVS, CDR2 FQNEAQ. In DNA, the CDR3 is TGTGCCAGCAGCCAGACAGGCTACGAGCAGTACTTC. It is translated as CASSQTGYEQYF.

The chain employs TRBV19 and TRBJ2-3, with 11 bases identical to TRBD2. Trimming took 3 bases from V and 6 from J; bases not matched to a gene: 2. This CDR3 has 14 amino acids. Looked up from germline, CDR1 is LNHDA and CDR2 is SQIVND (reference sequence). The CDR3 coding sequence is TGTGCCAGTAGTATTCGACTAGCGGGGGATACGCAGTATTTT. This codes for CASSIRLAGDTQYF.

The rearrangement links TRBV28 to TRBJ1-2; the D gene is possibly TRBD1 (5 bases). The CDR3 covers 16 residues. Trimming took 4 bases from V and 8 from J, leaving 23 bases between them. Per the germline V gene, CDR1 is MDHEN and CDR2 is SYDVKM. The CDR3 DNA follows: TGTGCCAGCAGTTCAAAATCAACAGGACGCAGAAGCGGCTACACCTTC. This codes for CASSSKSTGRRSGYTF.

This chain uses TRBV5-6 with TRBJ1-6; D is ambiguous. V lost 1 base and J lost 6, with 11 bases in between. This CDR3 region has 15 residues. CDR1 and CDR2 (germline): SGHDT, YYEEEE. The CDR3 coding sequence is TGTGCCAGCAGCTTGTATGGAGGGCCTAATTCACCCCTCCACTTT. This sequence encodes CASSLYGGPNSPLHF.

In its sample, this clone was seen a few times. This chain joins TRBV9 and TRBJ1-3; 7 positions agree with TRBD1. V gave up 4 bases and J gave up 3 bases; unmatched junction bases: 7. The CDR3 has 15 residues. CDR1 and CDR2 (germline): SGDLS, YYNGEE. As DNA, the CDR3 is TGTGCCAGCAGCTCGACAGGGTATCGTGGAAACACCATATATTTT. It codes for CASSSTGYRGNTIYF.

The rearrangement joins TRBV23-1 to TRBJ1-1, with D possibly being TRBD1 (6 bases). TRBV23-1 is an ORF, with its function uncertain. CDR3 length: 13 amino acids. CDR3 DNA sequence: TGCGCTTGTAAGGGTACAGGGCGGACTGAAGCTTTCTTT. This encodes CACKGTGRTEAFF.

The rearrangement joins TRBV7-2 to TRBJ1-6; D might be TRBD1 (6 bases). V was cut by 1 base and J by 7 bases, with 11 bases left in between. The CDR3 sequence is 15 residues long. Germline loops: CDR1 SGHTA, CDR2 FQGNSA. CDR3 region: CASSLDRVFNSPLHF. CDR3 nucleotide sequence: TGTGCCAGCAGCTTAGACAGGGTATTCAATTCACCCCTCCACTTT.

The rearrangement links TRBV4-1 to TRBJ1-4; D remains unclear. Trimming pared 0 bases from V and 8 bases from J, leaving 13 bases between. Germline CDR1 MGHRA, CDR2 YSYEKL. The CDR3 length is 15 residues. This CDR3 reads CASSQDNEGREKLFF. CDR3 bases: TGCGCCAGCAGCCAAGATAACGAGGGTAGGGAAAAACTGTTTTTT.

This chain connects TRBV28 to TRBJ1-2, with 8 bases that match TRBD1. The CDR3 runs 15 residues. After removal of 2 bases from V and 5 bases from J, the junction contained 7 bases not matched to a gene. CDR1 MDHEN and CDR2 SYDVKM come from the germline V gene. CDR3 nucleotides: TGTGCCAGCAGTTTAATTTACCGACAGGGGTATGGCTACACCTTC. Its protein is CASSLIYRQGYGYTF.

J is TRBJ1-5 and V is TRBV19, with D tentatively TRBD1 (6 bases). The CDR3 loop spans 15 amino acids. V dropped 1 base and J dropped 2 bases, with 9 bases sitting between them. CDR1 and CDR2 from the germline V gene are LNHDA and SQIVND (reference sequence). The CDR3 DNA reads TGTGCCAGTAGTATAGGGGCAGGGGGCAATCAGCCCCAGCATTTT. Amino acid sequence: CASSIGAGGNQPQHF.

This chain uses TRBV2 with TRBJ1-6; D might be TRBD1 (6 bases). Trimming left V 2 bases short and J 6 bases short, with 11 bases between. The CDR3 extends over 15 amino acids. The germline V gene has CDR1 SNHLY and CDR2 FYNNEI. In DNA, the CDR3 is TGTGCCAGCAGTGAAAGGACAGCCTTTAATTCACCCCTCCACTTT. It translates to CASSERTAFNSPLHF.

V gene TRBV5-5 combines with J gene TRBJ1-2; perhaps TRBD1 as D (5 bases). The V gene lost 4 bases and the J gene lost 4 bases, with 14 bases spanning the gap. The CDR3 runs 14 residues. From germline, CDR1 is SGHKS and CDR2 YYEKEE (reference sequence). The CDR3 nucleotides are TGTGCCAGCAGCGCCACAGGTGACGGCTATGGCTACACCTTC. This translates into CASSATGDGYGYTF.

The chain carries TRBV2 and TRBJ2-7; D may be TRBD2 (6 bases). Trimming stripped 1 base from V and 7 bases from J, with 17 bases between. The CDR3 is 15 amino acids. Germline lookup yields CDR1 SNHLY and CDR2 FYNNEI. The CDR3 region has the DNA TGTGCCAGCAGTGAAGTCGGGGCTAGCGTTTTAGAGCAGTACTTC. Translation gives CASSEVGASVLEQYF.